This TCR beta chain was profiled in a study of blood T cell repertoires in COVID-19. Study information: Donors in the United States, Italy and Spain gave samples during acute or convalescent COVID-19. From T cells, B-cell-depleted T cells, or PBMCs came the material, which was cDNA or gDNA.

The assay was immunoSEQ multiplex PCR, and TCRdb's table has in-frame clones only and misses some. The data hold 150,000 to 180,000 clones, with roughly 78% observed a single time. Germline assignment: CDR1 SGHNT and CDR2 YYREEE (reference sequence). The CDR3 spans 14 residues. Unmatched junction bases numbered 3, after V lost 3 bases and J lost 3 bases. This clone was counted a few times. The rearrangement joins TRBV5-4 to TRBJ1-5, with 7 bases fitting TRBD1. Material: peripheral blood. The source is a man older than 75 with acute or convalescent COVID-19. The chain's CDR3 is CASSYDRDNQPQHF. The CDR3, as DNA: TGTGCCAGCAGCTACGACAGGGACAATCAGCCCCAGCATTTT. The complete variable domain, with remaining parts taken from reference TRBV5-4 and TRBJ1-5, reads ETGVTQSPTHLIKTRGQQVTLRCSSQSGHNTVSWYQQALGQGPQFIFQYYREEENGRGNFPPRFSGLQFPNYSSELNVNALELDDSALYLCASSYDRDNQPQHFGDGTRLSIL.